Below are 17 T cell receptor beta chains sequenced from a single sample in a study of blood T cell repertoires in COVID-19. Assay: immunoSEQ multiplex PCR; the TCRdb copy retains only in-frame clones and omits some. The repertoire holds around 21,000 clones, with 70% to 80% as singletons. The source material was peripheral blood. The receptors derive from a man older than 75 with acute or convalescent COVID-19.

V and J are TRBV29-1 and TRBJ1-5; D gene uncertain. The germline V and J ends were trimmed by 4 bases and 1 base, with 11 bases remaining between them. CDR3 length equals 14 residues. Looked up from germline, CDR1 is SQVTM and CDR2 is ANQGSEA. CDR3 coding DNA: TGCAGCGTTGCCGAGGGCGGGAGCAATCAGCCCCAGCATTTT. It translates to CSVAEGGSNQPQHF.

The chain links TRBV6-1 to TRBJ2-7; D is perhaps TRBD1 (5 bases). V lost 3 bases, J lost 0 bases, and 12 bases lay in between. Germline loops: CDR1 MNHNS, CDR2 SASEGT. CDR3 length: 15 amino acids. CDR3 sequence (DNA): TGTGCCAGCAGTGACCCCACAGGCCACTCCTACGAGCAGTACTTC. It codes for CASSDPTGHSYEQYF.

J is TRBJ1-6 and V is TRBV14, with a weak D call TRBD1 (5 bases). In germline, CDR1 is SGHDN, CDR2 FVKESK. The CDR3 spans 14 residues. V lost 4 bases, J lost 10 bases, and 14 bases lay in between. The CDR3 DNA reads as TGTGCCAGCAGCCGGGGCAGCCGATGGTCACCCCTCCACTTT. Residues: CASSRGSRWSPLHF.

The rearrangement links TRBV5-4 to TRBJ1-3, with no clear D. Germline V gene lookup returns CDR1 SGHNT and CDR2 YYREEE (reference sequence). The CDR3 contains 12 residues. The V and J ends lost 9 bases and 3 bases respectively, with 10 bases between them. CDR3 residues: CATRSFGNTIYF. CDR3 bases: TGTGCCACTCGGAGTTTTGGAAACACCATATATTTT.

This sequence joins TRBV2 and TRBJ2-3, with 7 positions matching TRBD1. CDR3 size: 14 residues. Unmatched junction bases numbered 8, after V lost 6 bases and J lost 5 bases. Looked up from germline, CDR1 is SNHLY and CDR2 is FYNNEI. CDR3 DNA: TGTGCCAGCAGGCTACAGGGGATTGGAGATACGCAGTATTTT. It encodes CASRLQGIGDTQYF.

The gene calls are TRBV9 and TRBJ1-2; weak D call: TRBD1 (6 bases). V lost 2 bases, J lost 0 bases, and 11 bases lay in between. Germline V CDR1 and CDR2: SGDLS, YYNGEE. The CDR3 loop spans 15 amino acids. CDR3 DNA: TGTGCCAGCAGCGTCAGACAGGATCCTAACTATGGCTACACCTTC. Protein product: CASSVRQDPNYGYTF.

The rearrangement uses TRBV21-1 and TRBJ2-1; TRBD2, the table's D call, lacks a check against the DNA. TRBV21-1 is reported as a pseudogene. The CDR3 covers 20 residues. CDR3 protein: CASRGEPAGAVPLRYNEQFF. The CDR3 coding sequence is TGTGCCAGCAGAGGAGAACCAGCGGGAGCAGTCCCACTGAGGTACAATGAGCAGTTCTTC.

The chain couples TRBV18 to TRBJ1-5, with D possibly being TRBD1 (5 bases). Trimming removed 3 bases at V and 4 bases at J, with 13 bases between. Germline CDR1 is KGHSH and CDR2 is LQKENI. The CDR3 extends over 15 amino acids. CDR3 sequence: CASSPFGAENQPQHF. In nucleotides, the CDR3 is TGTGCCAGCTCACCGTTTGGGGCGGAAAATCAGCCCCAGCATTTT. Full variable domain (rest looked up from reference TRBV18 and TRBJ1-5): NAGVMQNPRHLVRRRGQEARLRCSPMKGHSHVYWYRQLPEEGLKFMVYLQKENIIDESGMPKERFSAEFPKEGPSILRIQQVVRGDSAAYFCASSPFGAENQPQHFGDGTRLSIL.

This clone has a handful of counts. The chain couples TRBV7-9 to TRBJ1-4, with 7 bases matching TRBD1. With V trimmed by 4 bases and J by 0 bases, 5 bases remained unmatched. CDR1 and CDR2 from the germline V gene are SEHNR and FQNEAQ (reference sequence). The CDR3 totals 16 residues. CDR3 region: CASSSDRAATNEKLFF. In DNA form, the CDR3 reads TGTGCCAGCAGCTCCGACAGGGCCGCAACTAATGAAAAACTGTTTTTT.

The rearrangement links TRBV27 to TRBJ2-5; TRBD2 is a possible D gene (5 bases). The ends were cut back, 5 bases at V and 5 bases at J, with 27 bases in the middle. CDR3 length equals 18 residues. Germline V lookup: CDR1 MNHEY, CDR2 SMNVEV (reference sequence). CDR3 protein: CASSPNGSVLRTGETQYF. The DNA for the CDR3 is TGTGCCAGCAGTCCAAACGGGTCAGTCTTGAGGACGGGGGAGACCCAGTACTTC.

V and J are TRBV20-1 and TRBJ2-1; D is possibly TRBD2 (6 bases). CDR3 length equals 20 residues. V was pared by 3 bases and J by 4 bases, with 31 bases between. Germline V gene lookup returns CDR1 DFQATT and CDR2 SNEGSKA (reference sequence). In nucleotides, the CDR3 is TGCAGTGCTAGTAGTCGGTCCGGGGGATTGGCGGCGGGGATTTACAATGAGCAGTTCTTC. Translated: CSASSRSGGLAAGIYNEQFF.

J is TRBJ1-1 and V is TRBV30, with 9 bases identical to TRBD1. V trimming: 4 bases; J trimming: 4 bases; junction bases outside the gene matches: 4. This CDR3 comprises 13 residues. Germline V gives CDR1 GTSNPN, CDR2 SVGIG (reference sequence). The CDR3 bases are TGTGCCTGGAAGGGACAGGGTCGCACTGAAGCTTTCTTT. Translation gives CAWKGQGRTEAFF.

The chain combines TRBV12-3 or TRBV12-4 with TRBJ1-2; TRBD1 matches at 7 bases. The CDR3 is 13 amino acids. Trimming took 6 bases from V and 5 from J; bases not matched to a gene: 6. This CDR3 reads CASSPDRLYGYTF. The CDR3 bases are TGTGCCAGCAGCCCGGACAGGCTTTATGGCTACACCTTC.

The chain couples TRBV19 to TRBJ2-1, with D maybe TRBD1 (6 bases). V shed 2 bases and J shed 8 bases, with 16 bases lying between them. Per germline, CDR1 LNHDA and CDR2 SQIVND (reference sequence). This CDR3 is 15 amino acids long. The CDR3 reads CASSIQGGGRHEQFF. DNA for the CDR3: TGTGCCAGTAGTATACAAGGTGGGGGCCGGCATGAGCAGTTCTTC.

This sequence joins TRBV9 and TRBJ2-6; D is possibly TRBD2 (5 bases). The CDR3 is made up of 17 amino acids. V was cut by 7 bases and J by 0 bases, with 17 bases left in between. Germline V gene lookup returns CDR1 SGDLS and CDR2 YYNGEE. The CDR3 coding sequence is TGTGCCAGCGACCCCACGGGGATTAACTCTGGGGCCAACGTCCTGACTTTC. Its translation: CASDPTGINSGANVLTF.

This clone occurred a few times. The chain joins TRBV7-2 to TRBJ2-1; tentatively, D is TRBD2 (6 bases). The V and J ends lost 1 base and 5 bases respectively, with 18 bases between them. This CDR3 spans 17 amino acids. CDR1 and CDR2 from the germline V gene are SGHTA and FQGNSA. The CDR3 region is CASSLGPLLAQHNEQFF. CDR3 coding DNA: TGTGCCAGCAGCTTAGGCCCTCTGCTAGCGCAACACAATGAGCAGTTCTTC.

The chain is built from TRBV20-1 and TRBJ2-7; no definite D call. The V gene lost 3 bases and the J gene lost 6 bases, with 12 bases spanning the gap. Per germline, CDR1 DFQATT and CDR2 SNEGSKA (reference sequence). The CDR3 spans 12 residues. CDR3 in amino acids: CSASRLDLEQYF. The CDR3 DNA follows: TGCAGTGCTAGTCGGTTAGATCTCGAGCAGTACTTC.